The sequence of this T cell receptor (beta chain) was determined in a study of T-cell memory formation after mild COVID-19. Study background: Clustering of TCRs was largely donor specific.

TCRdb used MiXCR to reprocess the 5' RACE reads, holding one entry per CDR3 protein. The sample carries under 250,000 distinct CDR3 sequences, around 25% recorded once. The CDR3 runs 15 residues. Looked up from germline, CDR1 is LNHDA and CDR2 is SQIVND (reference sequence). V lost 7 bases and J lost 0; bases outside the gene matches: 8. This chain uses TRBV19 with TRBJ2-7, with 8 bases matching TRBD1. Sequenced input: PBMCs or a T cell subset sorted from them (not recorded which). The origin of this receptor is an adult woman who had mild COVID-19 (a few samples of this study predate the infection). Cell type and time point are not known. CDR3 DNA: TGTGCCAGTAAACTCCGACAGGGGACCTCCTACGAGCAGTACTTC. Translation: CASKLRQGTSYEQYF.